This T cell receptor (beta chain) was retrieved from a study of CD8+ T cells in alopecia areata. Study-wide results and limits: Shared TCR sequences were less clear between patients than in mice, possibly partly from HLA diversity. Elevated clonality characterized lesional scalp relative to normal scalp, particularly in alopecia totalis/universalis. Scalp specimens additionally yield sequences from normal skin's resident alphabeta T cells.

Collection of lesional scalp punch biopsies and peripheral blood was performed in alopecia areata patients. RNA extraction and reverse transcription yielded cDNA as sequencing template. Here immunoSEQ multiplex PCR was the method, and the copy in TCRdb shows in-frame clones only, minus some. The table lists hundreds of thousands of clones, roughly two thirds of them singletons. This clone occurred a few times. Its matching antigen is unknown. J gave up 7 bases and V 3 bases, and 1 base lay outside the gene matches. Germline-derived CDR1 and CDR2 are SEHNR and FQNEAQ (reference sequence). The CDR3 spans 14 residues.

The sequencing used CD4+ T cells sorted from blood, collected at week 0. The clonotype comes from a human donor with alopecia areata. This chain connects TRBV7-9 to TRBJ2-3, with 13 bases matching TRBD2. Here the CDR3 reads CASSLGLAGYTQYF. The DNA of the CDR3 is TGTGCCAGCAGCTTGGGACTAGCGGGGTATACGCAGTATTTT.